One T cell receptor beta chain is described in this entry. This sample is drawn from a study of patients and donors after allogeneic stem cell transplantation. TCRdb reprocessed the RT-PCR reads via MiXCR and lists one record per CDR3 protein. This table holds over 25,000 distinct CDR3 sequences, roughly a third found once. CDR1 and CDR2 (germline): LGHNA, YSLEER. The CDR3 extends over 14 amino acids. Trimming pared 1 base from V and 5 bases from J, leaving 9 bases between. The chain employs TRBV4-3 and TRBJ1-5, with D uncertain. Sequencing was carried out using blood, either unsorted or a sorted T cell fraction (not recorded which). The clonotype originates from a human donor who was either an allogeneic HSCT recipient or a stem cell or donor lymphocyte infusion donor (not recorded which). It is not recorded whose cells these are; they may come from a transplant donor. CDR3 coding DNA: TGCGCCAGCAGCCAAGGTCCCGGTGATCAGCCCCAGCATTTT. Protein sequence: CASSQGPGDQPQHF.